This entry features one T cell receptor beta chain sequence. This record belongs to a study of early stage breast cancer tumors. V lost 4 bases and J lost 7, with 13 bases in between. CDR3 length: 13 amino acids. Germline V lookup: CDR1 SQVTM, CDR2 ANQGSEA. Some clones are missing from TCRdb's copy, which holds only in-frame ones; the method was immunoSEQ multiplex PCR. The sample carries tens of thousands of clones, approximately 84% recorded once. Specimen: blood. This clonotype originated in a person aged 45-60 years with breast cancer. V is TRBV29-1 and J is TRBJ1-4, with D perhaps TRBD1 (5 bases). CDR3 amino acids: CSVGGAWGEKLFF. In DNA form, the CDR3 reads TGCAGCGTTGGAGGGGCTTGGGGTGAAAAACTGTTTTTT. Full variable domain (outside the CDR3, taken from reference TRBV29-1 and TRBJ1-4): SAVISQKPSRDICQRGTSLTIQCQVDSQVTMMFWYRQQPGQSLTLIATANQGSEATYESGFVIDKFPISRPNLTFSTLTVSNMSPEDSSIYLCSVGGAWGEKLFFGSGTQLSVL.